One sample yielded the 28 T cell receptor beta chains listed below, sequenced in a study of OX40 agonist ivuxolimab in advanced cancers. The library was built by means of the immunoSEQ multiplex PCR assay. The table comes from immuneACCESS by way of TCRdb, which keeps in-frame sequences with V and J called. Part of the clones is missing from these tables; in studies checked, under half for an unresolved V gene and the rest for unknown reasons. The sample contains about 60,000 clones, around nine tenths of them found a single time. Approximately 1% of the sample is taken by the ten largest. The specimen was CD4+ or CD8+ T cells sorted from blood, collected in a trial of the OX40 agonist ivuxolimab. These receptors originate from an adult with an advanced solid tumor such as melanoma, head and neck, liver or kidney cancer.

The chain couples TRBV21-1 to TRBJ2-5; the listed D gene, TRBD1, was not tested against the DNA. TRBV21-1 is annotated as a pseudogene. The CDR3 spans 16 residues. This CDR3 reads CASSPRPSGDEETQYF. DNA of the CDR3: TGTGCCAGCAGCCCGAGACCTTCAGGGGATGAGGAGACCCAGTACTTC.

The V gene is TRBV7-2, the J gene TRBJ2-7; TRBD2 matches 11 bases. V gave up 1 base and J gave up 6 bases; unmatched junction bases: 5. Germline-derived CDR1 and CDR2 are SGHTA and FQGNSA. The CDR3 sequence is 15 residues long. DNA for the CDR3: TGTGCCAGCAGCTTAGTTTCGCTAGCGGGAGGCGAGCAGTACTTC. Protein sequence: CASSLVSLAGGEQYF.

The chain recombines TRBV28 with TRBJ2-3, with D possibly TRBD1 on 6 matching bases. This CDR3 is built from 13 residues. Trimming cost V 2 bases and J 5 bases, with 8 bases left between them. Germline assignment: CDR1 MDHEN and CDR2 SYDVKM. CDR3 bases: TGTGCCAGCAGTTTAACAGGGTTAGATACGCAGTATTTT. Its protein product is CASSLTGLDTQYF.

The CDR3: CASSLLAGIDNEQFF. CDR3 bases: TGTGCCAGCTCACTACTAGCGGGTATAGACAATGAGCAGTTCTTC. This rearrangement joins TRBV18 to TRBJ2-1, with 9 bases lining up with TRBD2. The CDR3 covers 15 residues. V shed 4 bases, J shed 5 bases, and the junction held 6 bases outside the gene matches. Germline V gene lookup returns CDR1 KGHSH and CDR2 LQKENI. Filled out from reference TRBV18 and TRBJ2-1, the complete variable domain reads NAGVMQNPRHLVRRRGQEARLRCSPMKGHSHVYWYRQLPEEGLKFMVYLQKENIIDESGMPKERFSAEFPKEGPSILRIQQVVRGDSAAYFCASSLLAGIDNEQFFGPGTRLTVL.

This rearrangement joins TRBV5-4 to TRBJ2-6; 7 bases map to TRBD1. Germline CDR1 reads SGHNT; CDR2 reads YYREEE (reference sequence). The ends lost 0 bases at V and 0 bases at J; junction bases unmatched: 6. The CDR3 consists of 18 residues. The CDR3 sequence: CASSLGGQVSSGANVLTF. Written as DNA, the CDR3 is TGTGCCAGCAGCTTGGGAGGACAGGTTAGCTCTGGGGCCAACGTCCTGACTTTC.

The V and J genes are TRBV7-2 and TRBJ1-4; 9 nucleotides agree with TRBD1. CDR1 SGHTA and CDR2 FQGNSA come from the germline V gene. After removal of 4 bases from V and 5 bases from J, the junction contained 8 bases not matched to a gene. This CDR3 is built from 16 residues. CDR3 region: CASSSVAGTGNEKLFF. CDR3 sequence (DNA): TGTGCCAGCAGCTCCGTAGCGGGGACAGGGAATGAAAAACTGTTTTTT.

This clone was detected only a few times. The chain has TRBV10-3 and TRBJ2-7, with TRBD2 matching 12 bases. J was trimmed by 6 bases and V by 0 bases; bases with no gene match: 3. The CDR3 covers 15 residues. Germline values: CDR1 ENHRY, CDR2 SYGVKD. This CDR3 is CAISESASGRAEQYF. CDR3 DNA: TGTGCCATCAGTGAGTCAGCTAGCGGGAGGGCCGAGCAGTACTTC.

This CDR3 reads CASSLGSRAGNIQYF. The CDR3, as DNA: TGTGCCAGCAGCTTAGGGTCCAGGGCAGGAAACATTCAGTACTTC. V usage is TRBV7-2 and J usage is TRBJ2-4; maybe TRBD1 (5 bases). The V end was cut by 1 base, the J end by 6 bases, with 13 bases between. The CDR3 has 15 residues. CDR1 SGHTA and CDR2 FQGNSA come from the germline V gene.

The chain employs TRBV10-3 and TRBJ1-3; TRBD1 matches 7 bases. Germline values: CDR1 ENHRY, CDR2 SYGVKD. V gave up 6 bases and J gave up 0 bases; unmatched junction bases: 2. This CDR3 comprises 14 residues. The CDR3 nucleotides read TGTGCCATCAGCTGGGACAGCTCTGGAAACACCATATATTTT. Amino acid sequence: CAISWDSSGNTIYF.

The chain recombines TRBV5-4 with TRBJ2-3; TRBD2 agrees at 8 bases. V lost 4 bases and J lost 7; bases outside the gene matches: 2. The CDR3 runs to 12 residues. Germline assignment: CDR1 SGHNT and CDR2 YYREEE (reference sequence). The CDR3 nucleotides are TGTGCCAGCAGCACTAGCGGAAATACGCAGTATTTT. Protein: CASSTSGNTQYF.

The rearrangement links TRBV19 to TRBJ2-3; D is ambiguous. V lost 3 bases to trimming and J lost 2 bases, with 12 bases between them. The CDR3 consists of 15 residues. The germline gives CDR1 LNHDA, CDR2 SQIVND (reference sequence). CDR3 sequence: CASSIGVPYTDTQYF. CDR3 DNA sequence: TGTGCCAGTAGTATTGGGGTCCCATACACAGATACGCAGTATTTT.

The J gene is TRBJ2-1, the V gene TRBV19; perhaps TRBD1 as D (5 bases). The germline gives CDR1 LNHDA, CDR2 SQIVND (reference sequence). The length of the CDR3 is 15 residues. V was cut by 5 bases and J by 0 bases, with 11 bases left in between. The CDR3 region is CASSAQAASYNEQFF. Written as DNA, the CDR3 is TGTGCCAGTAGTGCACAGGCGGCCTCCTACAATGAGCAGTTCTTC.

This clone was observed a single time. CDR3 in amino acids: CASSLEQGPEAFF. In DNA form, the CDR3 reads TGCGCCAGCAGCTTAGAACAGGGACCTGAAGCTTTCTTT. J is TRBJ1-1 and V is TRBV5-1, with a weak D call TRBD1 (6 bases). The CDR3 extends over 13 amino acids. The germline V gene encodes CDR1 SGHRS and CDR2 YFSETQ. The V end was cut by 2 bases, the J end by 6 bases, with 11 bases between.

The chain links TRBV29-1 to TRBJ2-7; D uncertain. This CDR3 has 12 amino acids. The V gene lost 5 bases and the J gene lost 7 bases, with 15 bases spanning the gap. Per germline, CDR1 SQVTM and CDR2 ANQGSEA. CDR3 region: CSVSLVLGEQYF. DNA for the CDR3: TGCAGCGTTTCCCTAGTCCTGGGGGAGCAGTACTTC.

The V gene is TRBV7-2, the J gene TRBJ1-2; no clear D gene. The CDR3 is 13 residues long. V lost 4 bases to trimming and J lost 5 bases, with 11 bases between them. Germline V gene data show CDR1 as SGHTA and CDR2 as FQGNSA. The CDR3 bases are TGTGCCAGCAGCTCAACAGAGGGTTATGGCTACACCTTC. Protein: CASSSTEGYGYTF.

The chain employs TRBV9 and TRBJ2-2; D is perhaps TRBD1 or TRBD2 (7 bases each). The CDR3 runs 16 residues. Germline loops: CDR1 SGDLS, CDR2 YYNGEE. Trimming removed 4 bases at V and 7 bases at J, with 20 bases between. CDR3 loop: CASSLGGTVGNGELFF. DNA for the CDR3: TGTGCCAGCAGCCTGGGAGGGACAGTAGGGAACGGGGAGCTGTTTTTT.

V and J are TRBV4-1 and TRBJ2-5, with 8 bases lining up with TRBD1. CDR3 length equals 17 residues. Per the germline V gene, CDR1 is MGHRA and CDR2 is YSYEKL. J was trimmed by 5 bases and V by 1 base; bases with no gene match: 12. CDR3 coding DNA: TGCGCCAGCAGCCAAGGGCTAGACAGGGGCGCAAGGGAGACCCAGTACTTC. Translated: CASSQGLDRGARETQYF.

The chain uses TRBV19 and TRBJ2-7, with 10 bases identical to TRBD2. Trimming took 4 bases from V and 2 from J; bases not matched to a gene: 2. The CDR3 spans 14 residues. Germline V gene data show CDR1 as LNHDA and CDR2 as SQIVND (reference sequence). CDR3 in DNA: TGTGCCAGTAGTACCCTAGCGGGGGCCTACGAGCAGTACTTC. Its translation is CASSTLAGAYEQYF. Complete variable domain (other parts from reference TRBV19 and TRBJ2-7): DGGITQSPKYLFRKEGQNVTLSCEQNLNHDAMYWYRQDPGQGLRLIYYSQIVNDFQKGDIAEGYSVSREKKESFPLTVTSAQKNPTAFYLCASSTLAGAYEQYFGPGTRLTVT.

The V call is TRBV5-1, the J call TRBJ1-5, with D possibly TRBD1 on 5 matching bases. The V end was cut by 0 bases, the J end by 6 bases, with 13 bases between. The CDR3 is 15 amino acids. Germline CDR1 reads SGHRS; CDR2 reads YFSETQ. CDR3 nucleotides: TGCGCCAGCAGCTTGGAGGCAGGGAGGCTTCAGCCCCAGCATTTT. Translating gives CASSLEAGRLQPQHF.

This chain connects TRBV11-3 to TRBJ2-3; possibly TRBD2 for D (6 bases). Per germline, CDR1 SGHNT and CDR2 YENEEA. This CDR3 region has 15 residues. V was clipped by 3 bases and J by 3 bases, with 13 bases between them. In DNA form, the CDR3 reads TGTGCCAGCAGCTTTCTCGGGAGCGAGACAGATACGCAGTATTTT. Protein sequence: CASSFLGSETDTQYF.

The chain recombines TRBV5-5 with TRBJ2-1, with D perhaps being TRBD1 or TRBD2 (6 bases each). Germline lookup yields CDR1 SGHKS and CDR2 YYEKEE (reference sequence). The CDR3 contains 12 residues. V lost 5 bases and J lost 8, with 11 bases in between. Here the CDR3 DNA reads TGTGCCAGCAGTCTGGGGGGCGATGAGCAGTTCTTC. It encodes CASSLGGDEQFF. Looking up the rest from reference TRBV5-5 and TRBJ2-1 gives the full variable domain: DAGVTQSPTHLIKTRGQQVTLRCSPISGHKSVSWYQQVLGQGPQFIFQYYEKEERGRGNFPDRFSARQFPNYSSELNVNALLLGDSALYLCASSLGGDEQFFGPGTRLTVL.

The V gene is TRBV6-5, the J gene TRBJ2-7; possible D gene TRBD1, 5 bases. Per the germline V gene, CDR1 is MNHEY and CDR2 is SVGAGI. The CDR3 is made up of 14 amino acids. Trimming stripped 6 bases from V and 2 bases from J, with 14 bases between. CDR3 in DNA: TGTGCCAGCAGAACTCCGACAGACACCTACGAGCAGTACTTC. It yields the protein CASRTPTDTYEQYF.

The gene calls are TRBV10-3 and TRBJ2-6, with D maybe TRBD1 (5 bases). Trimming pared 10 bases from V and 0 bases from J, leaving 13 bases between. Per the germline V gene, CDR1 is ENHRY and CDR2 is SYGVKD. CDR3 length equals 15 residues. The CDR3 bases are TGTGCCACCCAGCAGGGCGACTCTGGGGCCAACGTCCTGACTTTC. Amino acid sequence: CATQQGDSGANVLTF.

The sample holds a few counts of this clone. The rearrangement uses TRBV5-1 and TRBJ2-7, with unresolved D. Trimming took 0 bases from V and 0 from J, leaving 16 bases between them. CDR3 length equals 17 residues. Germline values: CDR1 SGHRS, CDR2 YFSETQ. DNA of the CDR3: TGCGCCAGCAGCTTGGCCGGCAGCCCAGCCGTCTCCTACGAGCAGTACTTC. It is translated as CASSLAGSPAVSYEQYF. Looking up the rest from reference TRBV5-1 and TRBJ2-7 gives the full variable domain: KAGVTQTPRYLIKTRGQQVTLSCSPISGHRSVSWYQQTPGQGLQFLFEYFSETQRNKGNFPGRFSGRQFSNSRSEMNVSTLELGDSALYLCASSLAGSPAVSYEQYFGPGTRLTVT.

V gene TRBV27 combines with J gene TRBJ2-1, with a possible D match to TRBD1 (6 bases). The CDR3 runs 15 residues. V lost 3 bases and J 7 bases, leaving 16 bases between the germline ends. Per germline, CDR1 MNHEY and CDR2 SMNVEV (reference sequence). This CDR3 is CASSFGQGPWNEQFF. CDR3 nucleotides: TGTGCCAGCAGTTTTGGTCAGGGGCCTTGGAATGAGCAGTTCTTC.

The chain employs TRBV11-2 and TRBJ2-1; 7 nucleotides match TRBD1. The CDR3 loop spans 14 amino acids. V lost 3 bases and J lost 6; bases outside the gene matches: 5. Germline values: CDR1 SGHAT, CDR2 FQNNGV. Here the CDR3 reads CASSLGQSSNEQFF. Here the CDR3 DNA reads TGTGCCAGCAGCTTGGGACAGTCTAGCAATGAGCAGTTCTTC.

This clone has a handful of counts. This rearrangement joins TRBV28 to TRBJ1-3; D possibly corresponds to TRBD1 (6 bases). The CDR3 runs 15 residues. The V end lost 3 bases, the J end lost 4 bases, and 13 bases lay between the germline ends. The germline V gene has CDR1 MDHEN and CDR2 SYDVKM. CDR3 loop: CASSLGTGIGNTIYF. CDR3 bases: TGTGCCAGCAGTTTGGGAACAGGGATCGGAAACACCATATATTTT.

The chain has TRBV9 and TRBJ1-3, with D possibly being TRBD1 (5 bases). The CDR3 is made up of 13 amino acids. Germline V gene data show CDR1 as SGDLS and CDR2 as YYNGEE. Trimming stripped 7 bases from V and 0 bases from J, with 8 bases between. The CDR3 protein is CASGGSSGNTIYF. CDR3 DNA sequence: TGTGCCAGCGGGGGGAGCTCTGGAAACACCATATATTTT.